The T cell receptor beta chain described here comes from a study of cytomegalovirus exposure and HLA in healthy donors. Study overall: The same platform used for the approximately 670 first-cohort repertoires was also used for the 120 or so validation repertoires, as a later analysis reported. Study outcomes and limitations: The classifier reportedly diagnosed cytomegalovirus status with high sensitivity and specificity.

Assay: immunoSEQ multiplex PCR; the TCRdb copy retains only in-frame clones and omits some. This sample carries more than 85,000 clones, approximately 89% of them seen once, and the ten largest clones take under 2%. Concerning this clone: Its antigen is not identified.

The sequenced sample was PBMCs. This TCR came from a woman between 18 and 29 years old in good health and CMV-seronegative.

In DNA, the CDR3 is TGCGCCAGCAGTACAGGGGGCGCGGGGCAGTTCTTC. It codes for CASSTGGAGQFF. This chain links TRBV23-1 with TRBJ2-1; 9 positions match TRBD1. TRBV23-1 is annotated as an ORF whose role is uncertain. This CDR3 region has 12 residues. V gave up 5 bases and J gave up 12 bases; unmatched junction bases: 5.